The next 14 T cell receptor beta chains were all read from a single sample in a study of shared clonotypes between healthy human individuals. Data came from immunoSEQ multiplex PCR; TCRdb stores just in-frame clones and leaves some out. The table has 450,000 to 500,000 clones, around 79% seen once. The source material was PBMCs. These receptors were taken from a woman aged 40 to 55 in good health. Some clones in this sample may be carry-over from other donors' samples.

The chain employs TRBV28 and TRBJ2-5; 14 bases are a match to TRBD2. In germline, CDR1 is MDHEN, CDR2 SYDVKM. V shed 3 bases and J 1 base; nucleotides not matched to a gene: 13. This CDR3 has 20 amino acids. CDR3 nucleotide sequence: TGTGCCAGCAGTTTCCCACCCTGGACTAGCGGGAGGCTACCCCAAGAGACCCAGTACTTC. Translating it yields CASSFPPWTSGRLPQETQYF.

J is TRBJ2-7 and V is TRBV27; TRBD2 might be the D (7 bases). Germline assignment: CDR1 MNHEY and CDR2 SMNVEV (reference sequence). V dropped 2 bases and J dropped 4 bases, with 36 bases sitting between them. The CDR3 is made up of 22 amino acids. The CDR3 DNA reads TGTGCCAGCAGTTTACTTGGAGGGGTTAGGGGGACTACCCGTCTTCCTCCGTACGAGCAGTACTTC. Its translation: CASSLLGGVRGTTRLPPYEQYF.

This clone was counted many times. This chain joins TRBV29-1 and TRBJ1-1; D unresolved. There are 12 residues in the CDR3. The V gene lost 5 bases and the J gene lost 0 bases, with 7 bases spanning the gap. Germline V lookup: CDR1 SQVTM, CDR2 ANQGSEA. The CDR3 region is CSVIPMNTEAFF. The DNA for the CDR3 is TGCAGCGTTATCCCAATGAACACTGAAGCTTTCTTT.

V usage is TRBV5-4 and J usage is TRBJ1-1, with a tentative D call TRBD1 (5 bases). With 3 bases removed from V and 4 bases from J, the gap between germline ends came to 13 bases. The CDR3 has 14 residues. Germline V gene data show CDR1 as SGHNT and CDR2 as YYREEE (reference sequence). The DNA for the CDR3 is TGTGCCAGCAGCTCGGGTAATGGGGGCACTGAAGCTTTCTTT. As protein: CASSSGNGGTEAFF.

CDR3 coding DNA: TGTGCCAGCACCCCGGTGGGAACGACCTACGAGCAGTACTTC. Translation: CASTPVGTTYEQYF. The rearrangement links TRBV28 to TRBJ2-7; no definite D call. The CDR3 contains 14 residues. V lost 7 bases to trimming and J lost 2 bases, with 15 bases between them. Germline-derived CDR1 and CDR2 are MDHEN and SYDVKM.

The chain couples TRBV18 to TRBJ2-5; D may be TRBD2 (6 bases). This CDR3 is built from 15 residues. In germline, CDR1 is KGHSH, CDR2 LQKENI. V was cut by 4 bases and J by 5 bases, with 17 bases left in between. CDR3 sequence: CASSQLGLAGETQYF. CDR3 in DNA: TGTGCCAGCTCACAACTGGGACTCGCGGGGGAGACCCAGTACTTC.

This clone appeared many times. Here the CDR3 reads CASSLEGSTYEQYF. The CDR3 DNA is TGTGCCAGCAGTTTAGAGGGCAGCACCTACGAGCAGTACTTC. The V gene is TRBV28, the J gene TRBJ2-7; perhaps TRBD2 as D (5 bases). The germline gives CDR1 MDHEN, CDR2 SYDVKM. The CDR3 length is 14 residues. V was cut by 2 bases and J by 2 bases, with 10 bases left in between. Supplemented by reference TRBV28 and TRBJ2-7, the full variable domain reads DVKVTQSSRYLVKRTGEKVFLECVQDMDHENMFWYRQDPGLGLRLIYFSYDVKMKEKGDIPEGYSVSREKKERFSLILESASTNQTSMYLCASSLEGSTYEQYFGPGTRLTVT.

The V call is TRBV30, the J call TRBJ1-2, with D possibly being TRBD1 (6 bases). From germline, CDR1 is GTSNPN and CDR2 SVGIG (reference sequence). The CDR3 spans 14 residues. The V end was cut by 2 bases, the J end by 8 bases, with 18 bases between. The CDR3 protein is CAWSSPGATFGYTF. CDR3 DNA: TGTGCCTGGAGTAGCCCAGGGGCCACCTTCGGCTACACCTTC.

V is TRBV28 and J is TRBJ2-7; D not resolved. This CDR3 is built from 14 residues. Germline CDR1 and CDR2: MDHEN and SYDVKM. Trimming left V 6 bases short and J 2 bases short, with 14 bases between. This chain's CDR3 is CASSSPGPPYEQYF. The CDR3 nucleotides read TGTGCCAGCAGCTCCCCCGGGCCACCCTACGAGCAGTACTTC. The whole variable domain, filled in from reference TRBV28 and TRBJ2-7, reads DVKVTQSSRYLVKRTGEKVFLECVQDMDHENMFWYRQDPGLGLRLIYFSYDVKMKEKGDIPEGYSVSREKKERFSLILESASTNQTSMYLCASSSPGPPYEQYFGPGTRLTVT.

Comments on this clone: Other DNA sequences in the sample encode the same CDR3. CDR3 amino acids: CSARGYEQYF. CDR3 bases: TGCAGTGCTAGGGGCTACGAGCAGTACTTC. This chain joins TRBV20-1 and TRBJ2-7; no definite D call. The CDR3 is 10 amino acids. Trimming stripped 3 bases from V and 3 bases from J, with 3 bases between. CDR1 and CDR2 from the germline V gene are DFQATT and SNEGSKA (reference sequence).

CDR3 protein: CASSLLVGGPGGEQYF. CDR3 in DNA: TGTGCCAGCAGTTTACTGGTGGGAGGGCCGGGGGGAGAGCAGTACTTC. The chain links TRBV27 to TRBJ2-7; 7 bases agree with TRBD2. CDR3 length: 16 residues. The germline V gene encodes CDR1 MNHEY and CDR2 SMNVEV (reference sequence). Trimming took 2 bases from V and 7 from J; bases not matched to a gene: 14.

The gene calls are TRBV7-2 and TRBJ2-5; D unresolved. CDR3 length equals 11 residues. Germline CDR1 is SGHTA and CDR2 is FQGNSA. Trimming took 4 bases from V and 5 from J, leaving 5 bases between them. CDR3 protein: CASSSLETQYF. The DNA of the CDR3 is TGTGCCAGCAGCTCCCTGGAGACCCAGTACTTC. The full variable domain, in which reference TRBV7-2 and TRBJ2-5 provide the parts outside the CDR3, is GAGVSQSPSNKVTEKGKDVELRCDPISGHTALYWYRQSLGQGLEFLIYFQGNSAPDKSGLPSDRFSAERTGGSVSTLTIQRTQQEDSAVYLCASSSLETQYFGPGTRLLVL.

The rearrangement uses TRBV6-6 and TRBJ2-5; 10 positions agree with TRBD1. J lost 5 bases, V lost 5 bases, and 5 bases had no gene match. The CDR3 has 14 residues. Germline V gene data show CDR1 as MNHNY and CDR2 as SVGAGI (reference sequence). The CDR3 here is CASSPGTGVETQYF. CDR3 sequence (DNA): TGTGCCAGCAGTCCCGGGACAGGGGTCGAGACCCAGTACTTC.

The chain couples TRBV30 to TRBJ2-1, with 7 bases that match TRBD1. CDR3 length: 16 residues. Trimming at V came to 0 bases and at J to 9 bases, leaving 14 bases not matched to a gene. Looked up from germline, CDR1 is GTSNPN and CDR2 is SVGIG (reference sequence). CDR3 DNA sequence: TGTGCCTGGAGTGTACAGAGGACAGGATATTGGGCTGAGCAGTTCTTC. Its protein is CAWSVQRTGYWAEQFF.